Below, 13 T cell receptor beta chains from the same sample are listed, as sequenced in a study of Ad26.COV2.S vaccination and SARS-CoV-2 variants. Described treatment: some 20 received Ad26.COV2.S at low or high dose, single or two shots; about 5 received placebo; per-sample allocation not given. Specimen acquisition occurred on day 63 following the initial vaccine or placebo injection. The method was immunoSEQ multiplex PCR; TCRdb's version includes in-frame clones alone and lacks a portion of them. The table lists roughly 380,000 clones, 80% to 90% of them singletons. This material consisted of peripheral blood, taken in a trial of Ad26.COV2.S vaccine versus placebo. The receptors originated from a person between 18 and 60 years old who received the Ad26.COV2.S COVID-19 vaccine or a placebo.

V gene TRBV6-5 combines with J gene TRBJ1-1; D is ambiguous. The CDR3 has 14 residues. The V and J ends lost 5 bases and 1 base respectively, with 11 bases between them. Germline V gives CDR1 MNHEY, CDR2 SVGAGI. CDR3 residues: CASSQRAENTEAFF. In DNA, the CDR3 is TGTGCCAGCAGTCAAAGGGCAGAGAACACTGAAGCTTTCTTT.

V usage is TRBV4-2 and J usage is TRBJ1-2; a possible D gene is TRBD1 (6 bases). This CDR3 comprises 15 residues. The V end lost 0 bases, the J end lost 4 bases, and 12 bases lay between the germline ends. Germline V CDR1 and CDR2: LGHNA, YNFKEQ. In nucleotides, the CDR3 is TGTGCCAGCAGCCAAGATCCGAACAGGGCCTATGGCTACACCTTC. Its protein is CASSQDPNRAYGYTF.

The V and J genes are TRBV3-1 (or the pseudogene TRBV3-2) and TRBJ2-3; no firm D call. Looked up from germline, CDR1 is LGHDT and CDR2 is YNNKEL (reference sequence). The V end lost 2 bases, the J end lost 6 bases, and 12 bases lay between the germline ends. CDR3 length: 14 residues. Here the CDR3 DNA reads TGTGCCAGCAGCCAATGGATAGCACAGGATACGCAGTATTTT. This codes for CASSQWIAQDTQYF.

The rearrangement uses TRBV7-2 and TRBJ2-2; 11 bases are a match to TRBD1. V was pared by 6 bases and J by 8 bases, with 8 bases of the junction left unmatched. Germline CDR1 reads SGHTA; CDR2 reads FQGNSA. This CDR3 has 15 amino acids. CDR3 sequence (DNA): TGTGCCAGCAGGAGAGGACAGGGGGCGATGGGGGAGCTGTTTTTT. Protein sequence: CASRRGQGAMGELFF.

The chain links TRBV7-9 to TRBJ2-7; D is undetermined. The V end was cut by 5 bases, the J end by 6 bases, with 8 bases between. Germline V gene sequence: CDR1 SEHNR, CDR2 FQNEAQ (reference sequence). This CDR3 region has 11 residues. The CDR3 reads CASSRASEQYF. The CDR3 DNA reads TGTGCCAGCAGCCGGGCCAGCGAGCAGTACTTC.

Here the CDR3 DNA reads TGTGCCAGCAGCAAGGACAGGGGGGCCTATGGCTACACCTTC. Its translation: CASSKDRGAYGYTF. This chain joins TRBV5-6 and TRBJ1-2; 10 bases are a match to TRBD1. V was clipped by 4 bases and J by 4 bases; unmatched bases: 4. This CDR3 is 14 amino acids long. Germline assignment: CDR1 SGHDT and CDR2 YYEEEE.

The J gene is TRBJ2-2, the V gene TRBV10-3; either TRBD1 or TRBD2 may supply D (5 bases each). CDR3 length: 14 amino acids. With 11 bases removed from V and 1 base from J, the gap between germline ends came to 14 bases. CDR1 is ENHRY, CDR2 SYGVKD, per germline. The CDR3 DNA follows: TGTGCCGGGGGAAGTTCGGGGAACACCGGGGAGCTGTTTTTT. It specifies CAGGSSGNTGELFF.

The J gene is TRBJ2-5, the V gene TRBV5-1; D remains unclear. V shed 3 bases and J shed 4 bases, with 22 bases lying between them. CDR1 is SGHRS, CDR2 YFSETQ, per germline. The CDR3 is 17 residues long. CDR3 nucleotides: TGCGCCAGCAGCTATGACCCCGGGTTGAAGGGCGTAGAGACCCAGTACTTC. Amino acid sequence: CASSYDPGLKGVETQYF.

The chain employs TRBV11-2 and TRBJ1-6; D perhaps matches TRBD1 (5 bases). V lost 4 bases to trimming and J lost 5 bases, with 9 bases between them. Germline V gene data show CDR1 as SGHAT and CDR2 as FQNNGV. CDR3 length: 14 amino acids. CDR3 region: CASSSAGDNSPLHF. The CDR3 nucleotides are TGTGCCAGCAGCTCGGCGGGGGATAATTCACCCCTCCACTTT.

The chain links TRBV4-2 to TRBJ1-1; no firm D call. The CDR3 spans 15 residues. V was trimmed by 3 bases and J by 0 bases, leaving 11 bases between them. CDR1 and CDR2 from the germline V gene are LGHNA and YNFKEQ. The CDR3 loop reads CASSQGTALNTEAFF. In DNA, the CDR3 is TGTGCCAGCAGCCAGGGAACAGCTTTGAACACTGAAGCTTTCTTT.

This clone has a single count. The chain employs TRBV4-2 and TRBJ2-1; perhaps TRBD1 as D (5 bases). V dropped 0 bases and J dropped 3 bases, with 12 bases sitting between them. Germline V gene lookup returns CDR1 LGHNA and CDR2 YNFKEQ. This CDR3 is 16 amino acids long. This CDR3 is CASSQDPKGIYNEQFF. For the CDR3, the DNA is TGTGCCAGCAGCCAAGACCCGAAGGGGATCTACAATGAGCAGTTCTTC.

The rearrangement joins TRBV4-3 to TRBJ1-2, with D perhaps matching TRBD1 (5 bases). There are 16 residues in the CDR3. V was cut by 2 bases and J by 0 bases, with 13 bases left in between. The germline V gene has CDR1 LGHNA and CDR2 YSLEER. In DNA form, the CDR3 reads TGCGCCAGCAGCCAAAGTCCGACGGGGGCTAACTATGGCTACACCTTC. Its translation is CASSQSPTGANYGYTF.

The gene calls are TRBV12-3 or TRBV12-4 and TRBJ1-4; D gene unclear. The CDR3 totals 13 residues. The germline V and J ends were trimmed by 4 bases and 8 bases, with 11 bases remaining between them. DNA for the CDR3: TGTGCCAGCAGTTCTGGGCCCGGGGAAAAACTGTTTTTT. Protein product: CASSSGPGEKLFF.